These 30 T cell receptor beta chains were all obtained from the same sample, sequenced in a study of T-cell memory formation after mild COVID-19. MiXCR, run by TCRdb on the 5' RACE reads, gives a single entry per CDR3 protein. This table has 250,000 to 300,000 distinct CDR3 sequences, around 15% appearing once. Sequencing used PBMCs or a T cell subset sorted from them (not recorded which). The source is a man aged 18-30 years who had mild COVID-19 (a few samples of this study predate the infection). Cell type and time point are not known.

The gene calls are TRBV7-9 and TRBJ2-7; D gene unclear. This CDR3 is 10 amino acids long. Germline V lookup: CDR1 SEHNR, CDR2 FQNEAQ (reference sequence). Trimming removed 8 bases at V and 5 bases at J, with 7 bases between. The CDR3 here is CASRGNEQYF. CDR3 nucleotides: TGTGCCAGCCGCGGCAACGAGCAGTACTTC.

This clonotype was seen only a few times. The gene calls are TRBV5-1 and TRBJ2-1; D remains unclear. V lost 1 base, J lost 4 bases, and 12 bases lay in between. The germline CDR1 and CDR2 sequences are SGHRS and YFSETQ. The CDR3 spans 15 residues. The CDR3 coding sequence is TGCGCCAGCAGCTTGATACCGGGCGGATACAATGAGCAGTTCTTC. It translates to CASSLIPGGYNEQFF.

A few counts support this clonotype. V and J are TRBV6-2 or TRBV6-3 and TRBJ2-5, with TRBD2 matching 7 bases. The germline gives CDR1 MNHEY, CDR2 SVGEGT. V shed 8 bases, J shed 1 base, and the junction held 10 bases outside the gene matches. The CDR3 sequence is 15 residues long. The CDR3 region is CASLPLGTTQETQYF. In nucleotides, the CDR3 is TGTGCCAGCCTACCTCTCGGGACTACCCAAGAGACCCAGTACTTC.

This clonotype was counted only a few times. The chain recombines TRBV7-2 with TRBJ2-5; either TRBD1 or TRBD2 may fit D (6 bases each). Per germline, CDR1 SGHTA and CDR2 FQGNSA. With 3 bases removed from V and 4 bases from J, the gap between germline ends came to 21 bases. The CDR3 has 17 amino acids. The CDR3 DNA reads TGTGCCAGCAGCTTCGCAAGGAGGGGGGCGATGGGAGAGACCCAGTACTTC. This encodes CASSFARRGAMGETQYF.

V usage is TRBV5-1 and J usage is TRBJ2-7; 11 nucleotides line up with TRBD2. The CDR3 runs 16 residues. V was clipped by 4 bases and J by 3 bases; unmatched bases: 9. The germline V gene encodes CDR1 SGHRS and CDR2 YFSETQ. CDR3 nucleotide sequence: TGCGCCAGCAGCGGCGGGACTAGCGGATTCTACTACGAGCAGTACTTC. Translation gives CASSGGTSGFYYEQYF.

This clonotype was counted only a few times. This chain links TRBV20-1 with TRBJ1-2; possible D gene TRBD1, 6 bases. The CDR3 covers 14 residues. CDR1 is DFQATT, CDR2 SNEGSKA, per germline (reference sequence). CDR3 in amino acids: CSARGETKSRGYTF. In DNA form, the CDR3 reads TGCAGCGCGAGGGGGGAGACTAAGAGTCGTGGCTACACCTTC.

The chain carries TRBV5-1 and TRBJ2-1; TRBD1 aligns across 9 bases. This CDR3 region has 15 residues. Germline V CDR1 and CDR2: SGHRS, YFSETQ. V lost 0 bases, J lost 9 bases, and 7 bases stayed unmatched. This CDR3 is CASSLGQGDRGEQFF. CDR3 sequence (DNA): TGCGCCAGCAGCTTGGGACAGGGGGATAGGGGTGAGCAGTTCTTC.

V and J are TRBV20-1 and TRBJ2-3; D may be TRBD2 (7 bases). CDR1 and CDR2 from the germline V gene are DFQATT and SNEGSKA (reference sequence). Trimming cost V 3 bases and J 2 bases, with 15 bases left between them. CDR3 length equals 15 residues. The CDR3 loop is CSASGGRASTDTQYF. CDR3 DNA: TGCAGTGCTAGCGGGGGGCGGGCCTCCACAGATACGCAGTATTTT.

The V call is TRBV15, the J call TRBJ2-3; 11 nucleotides align to TRBD1. The CDR3 is made up of 14 amino acids. The trim removed 8 bases at V and 1 base at J, leaving 2 bases unmatched. Germline V CDR1 and CDR2: LNHNV, YYDKDF (reference sequence). Here the CDR3 reads CATSGQGGTDTQYF. The CDR3 coding sequence is TGTGCCACCTCGGGACAGGGGGGCACAGATACGCAGTATTTT.

This clonotype was counted between two and nine times. The chain recombines TRBV20-1 with TRBJ1-1, with 7 positions matching TRBD1. Germline V CDR1 and CDR2: DFQATT, SNEGSKA (reference sequence). The CDR3 extends over 14 amino acids. Losses at the gene ends were 5 bases for V and 3 bases for J; bases not matched to a gene: 9. CDR3: CSAGQAAGDTEAFF. The CDR3 DNA sequence: TGCAGTGCTGGACAGGCGGCAGGAGACACTGAAGCTTTCTTT.

This clonotype was recorded once. The J gene is TRBJ2-5, the V gene TRBV5-4, with TRBD2 matching over 7 bases. V dropped 4 bases and J dropped 4; count of bases not matched to a gene: 7. Germline loops: CDR1 SGHNT, CDR2 YYREEE (reference sequence). The CDR3 loop spans 14 amino acids. CDR3 DNA: TGTGCCAGCAGCCTGACTAGCACGCCAGAGACCCAGTACTTC. It is translated as CASSLTSTPETQYF. Full variable domain (remainder filled in from reference TRBV5-4 and TRBJ2-5): ETGVTQSPTHLIKTRGQQVTLRCSSQSGHNTVSWYQQALGQGPQFIFQYYREEENGRGNFPPRFSGLQFPNYSSELNVNALELDDSALYLCASSLTSTPETQYFGPGTRLLVL.

The V and J genes are TRBV7-8 and TRBJ1-1; possible D gene TRBD1, 6 bases. The CDR3 runs to 13 residues. The V end lost 5 bases, the J end lost 5 bases, and 12 bases lay between the germline ends. Germline V gene data show CDR1 as SGHVS and CDR2 as FQNEAQ. Here the CDR3 reads CASSRGGETEAFF. The DNA for the CDR3 is TGTGCCAGCAGCCGGGGGGGCGAAACTGAAGCTTTCTTT.

The chain uses TRBV5-6 and TRBJ2-3, with unresolved D. Germline lookup yields CDR1 SGHDT and CDR2 YYEEEE. Trimming took off 3 bases at V and 3 bases at J, with 11 bases between the two ends. There are 14 residues in the CDR3. CDR3: CASSSATQTDTQYF. DNA of the CDR3: TGTGCCAGCAGCTCAGCGACTCAAACAGATACGCAGTATTTT.

The chain has TRBV6-5 and TRBJ2-3; TRBD1 matches 8 bases. The CDR3 is 14 residues long. CDR1 is MNHEY and CDR2 is SVGAGI in the germline V gene. The ends lost 5 bases at V and 4 bases at J; junction bases unmatched: 5. CDR3 sequence (DNA): TGTGCCAGCAGTCGTCAGGACAGGGCAGATACGCAGTATTTT. This gives the protein CASSRQDRADTQYF.

This clonotype has at least ten counts. The chain employs TRBV5-1 and TRBJ2-7; D tentatively fits TRBD1 or TRBD2 (5 bases each). Trimming removed 4 bases at V and 6 bases at J, with 20 bases between. Germline-derived CDR1 and CDR2 are SGHRS and YFSETQ. This CDR3 spans 15 amino acids. CDR3 in DNA: TGCGCCAGCAGCACAACGACAGAGGGCTGGGGCGAGCAGTACTTC. This gives the protein CASSTTTEGWGEQYF.

The rearrangement links TRBV5-1 to TRBJ2-5, with TRBD1 matching over 8 bases. CDR1 and CDR2 (germline): SGHRS, YFSETQ. This CDR3 has 15 amino acids. J lost 7 bases, V lost 4 bases, and 12 bases had no gene match. The CDR3 DNA reads as TGCGCCAGCAGCACTGGACAGGGTATTGCGGCGACCCAGTACTTC. It codes for CASSTGQGIAATQYF. The full variable domain, completed using reference TRBV5-1 and TRBJ2-5, is KAGVTQTPRYLIKTRGQQVTLSCSPISGHRSVSWYQQTPGQGLQFLFEYFSETQRNKGNFPGRFSGRQFSNSRSEMNVSTLELGDSALYLCASSTGQGIAATQYFGPGTRLLVL.

A few counts support this clonotype. The chain joins TRBV2 to TRBJ1-5; no definite D call. Germline V gene sequence: CDR1 SNHLY, CDR2 FYNNEI. Trimming took off 4 bases at V and 0 bases at J, with 10 bases between the two ends. There are 15 residues in the CDR3. The CDR3 DNA is TGTGCCAGCAGTGTAGGGCTCGATAGCAATCAGCCCCAGCATTTT. This gives the protein CASSVGLDSNQPQHF.

This clonotype was detected a few times. The chain has TRBV24-1 and TRBJ2-7, with 7 bases that match TRBD1. With 3 bases clipped from V and 5 bases from J, the junction kept 3 bases outside the gene matches. In germline, CDR1 is KGHDR, CDR2 SFDVKD. The CDR3 loop spans 13 amino acids. The CDR3 DNA follows: TGTGCCACCAGTGATATCAGGGGGAACGAGCAGTACGTC. Translating it yields CATSDIRGNEQYV.

This clonotype was seen a few times. This chain uses TRBV29-1 with TRBJ2-1; D possibly matches TRBD1 or TRBD2 (5 bases each). This CDR3 spans 16 amino acids. V gave up 5 bases and J gave up 0 bases, with 17 bases separating them. Germline CDR1 reads SQVTM; CDR2 reads ANQGSEA. The CDR3 loop is CSVTGPFGNSYNEQFF. The DNA for the CDR3 is TGCAGCGTTACAGGCCCCTTCGGGAACTCCTACAATGAGCAGTTCTTC.

A few counts support this clonotype. The V gene is TRBV29-1, the J gene TRBJ1-2; D gene unclear. The CDR3 runs 8 residues. Germline CDR1 SQVTM, CDR2 ANQGSEA. The V end lost 6 bases, the J end lost 9 bases, and 5 bases lay between the germline ends. The DNA for the CDR3 is TGCAGCGTGGGTAGCTACACCTTC. This codes for CSVGSYTF.

The CDR3 region is CASTDLRRNTEAFF. In DNA, the CDR3 is TGTGCCAGCACGGATTTGAGGAGAAACACTGAAGCTTTCTTT. The rearrangement joins TRBV5-5 to TRBJ1-1; D is unclear. Trimming pared 6 bases from V and 2 bases from J, leaving 14 bases between. The length of the CDR3 is 14 residues. In germline, CDR1 is SGHKS, CDR2 YYEKEE (reference sequence).

This clonotype occurred many times. The chain uses TRBV12-5 and TRBJ1-1; 9 bases align to TRBD1. The CDR3 is 14 amino acids. CDR1 is LGHNT and CDR2 is FRNRAP in the germline V gene. V was pared by 6 bases and J by 5 bases, with 7 bases of the junction left unmatched. In DNA, the CDR3 is TGTGCTAGTGGAGCCGGGACAGGGATAACTGAAGCTTTCTTT. It translates to CASGAGTGITEAFF.

In this sample, this clonotype turned up a few times. This chain links TRBV5-1 with TRBJ2-1; D gene ambiguous. There are 13 residues in the CDR3. The germline V gene has CDR1 SGHRS and CDR2 YFSETQ. The V and J ends lost 0 bases and 9 bases respectively, with 10 bases between them. This CDR3 reads CASSLAGLVEQFF. The CDR3, as DNA: TGCGCCAGCAGCTTGGCGGGTCTGGTTGAGCAGTTCTTC.

This clonotype came up a few times. The genes are TRBV20-1 and TRBJ1-1, with D possibly being TRBD1 (6 bases). The CDR3 is 13 residues long. In germline, CDR1 is DFQATT, CDR2 SNEGSKA (reference sequence). V shed 1 base and J shed 6 bases, with 12 bases lying between them. Here the CDR3 DNA reads TGCAGTGCTAGAGCCGCGGACAGTTCTGAAGCTTTCTTT. It specifies CSARAADSSEAFF.

This sequence joins TRBV6-5 and TRBJ2-3; weak D call: TRBD2 (5 bases). The length of the CDR3 is 14 residues. Trimming cost V 5 bases and J 5 bases, with 14 bases left between them. The germline gives CDR1 MNHEY, CDR2 SVGAGI. The CDR3 coding sequence is TGTGCCAGCAGTCGGGGATGGGCGAGAGATACGCAGTATTTT. This sequence encodes CASSRGWARDTQYF.

This clonotype has just a few counts. The chain joins TRBV6-5 to TRBJ1-6; 10 bases line up with TRBD1. The V gene's germline CDR1 is MNHEY and CDR2 SVGAGI. The CDR3 consists of 16 residues. V trimming: 5 bases; J trimming: 7 bases; junction bases outside the gene matches: 8. The CDR3 DNA sequence: TGTGCCAGCAGTCACATGAGGACAGGGGGAAATTCACCCCTCCACTTT. Its translation: CASSHMRTGGNSPLHF.

V is TRBV7-2 and J is TRBJ1-5, with a possible D match to TRBD1 (6 bases). Between the trimmed V and J ends, which lost 5 bases and 6 bases, there was a span of 11 bases. CDR1 is SGHTA, CDR2 FQGNSA, per germline. CDR3 length: 13 amino acids. The CDR3: CASSQGTFQPQHF. The CDR3 bases are TGTGCCAGCAGCCAGGGGACTTTTCAGCCCCAGCATTTT.

This clonotype was detected only a few times. J is TRBJ2-3 and V is TRBV7-2; possible D gene TRBD1, 6 bases. Germline V gives CDR1 SGHTA, CDR2 FQGNSA. Trimming left V 4 bases short and J 4 bases short, with 12 bases between. The CDR3 totals 14 residues. The CDR3 DNA follows: TGTGCCAGCAGCTCCGGGACAACCTCAGATACGCAGTATTTT. Protein: CASSSGTTSDTQYF.

V gene TRBV7-2 combines with J gene TRBJ1-2; no firm D call. Germline V CDR1 and CDR2: SGHTA, FQGNSA. The germline V and J ends were trimmed by 5 bases and 3 bases, with 13 bases remaining between them. The CDR3 extends over 14 amino acids. The DNA of the CDR3 is TGTGCCAGCAGCCCCCCGGCAGATTACTATGGCTACACCTTC. Protein sequence: CASSPPADYYGYTF.

The chain links TRBV2 to TRBJ2-2; D unclear. The CDR3 consists of 12 residues. Per germline, CDR1 SNHLY and CDR2 FYNNEI. Trimming took off 8 bases at V and 4 bases at J, with 8 bases between the two ends. CDR3 region: CASAELTGELFF. In DNA, the CDR3 is TGTGCCAGCGCGGAGCTCACCGGGGAGCTGTTTTTT.